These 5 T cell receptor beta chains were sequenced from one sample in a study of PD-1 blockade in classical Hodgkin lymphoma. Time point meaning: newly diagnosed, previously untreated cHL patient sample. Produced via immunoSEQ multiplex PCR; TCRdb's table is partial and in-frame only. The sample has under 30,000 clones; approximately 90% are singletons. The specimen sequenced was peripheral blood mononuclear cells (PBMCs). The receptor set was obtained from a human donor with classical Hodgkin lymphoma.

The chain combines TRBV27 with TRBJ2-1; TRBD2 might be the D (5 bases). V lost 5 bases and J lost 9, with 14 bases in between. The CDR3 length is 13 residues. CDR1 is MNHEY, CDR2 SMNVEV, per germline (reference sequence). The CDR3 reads CASSVLLVSEQFF. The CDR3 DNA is TGTGCCAGCAGTGTGCTACTAGTATCTGAGCAGTTCTTC.

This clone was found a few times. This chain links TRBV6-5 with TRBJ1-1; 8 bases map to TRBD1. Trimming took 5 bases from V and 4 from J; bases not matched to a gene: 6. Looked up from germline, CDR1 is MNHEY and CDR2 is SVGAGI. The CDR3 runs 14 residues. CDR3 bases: TGTGCCAGCAGTACAGGACAGGGAGGCACTGAAGCTTTCTTT. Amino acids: CASSTGQGGTEAFF.

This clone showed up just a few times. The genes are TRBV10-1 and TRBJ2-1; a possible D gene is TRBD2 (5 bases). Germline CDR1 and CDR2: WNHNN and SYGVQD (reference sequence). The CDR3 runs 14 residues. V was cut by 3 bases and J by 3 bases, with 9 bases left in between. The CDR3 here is CASSDNGDYNEQFF. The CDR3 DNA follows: TGCGCCAGCAGTGATAACGGGGACTACAATGAGCAGTTCTTC.

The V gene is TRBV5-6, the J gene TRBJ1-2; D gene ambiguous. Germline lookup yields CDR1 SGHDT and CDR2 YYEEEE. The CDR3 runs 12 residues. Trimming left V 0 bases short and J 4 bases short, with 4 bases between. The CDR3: CASSLGLYGYTF. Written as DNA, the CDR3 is TGTGCCAGCAGCTTGGGTCTCTATGGCTACACCTTC.

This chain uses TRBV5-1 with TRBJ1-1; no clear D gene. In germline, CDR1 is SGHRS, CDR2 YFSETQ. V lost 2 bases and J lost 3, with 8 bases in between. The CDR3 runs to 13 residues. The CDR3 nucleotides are TGCGCCAGCAGCTTCGGGGTCGACACTGAAGCTTTCTTT. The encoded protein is CASSFGVDTEAFF.